Given below is one TCR beta chain in context. The source of the sample is a study of beta chain features in type 1 diabetes. Germline CDR1 is SGHAT and CDR2 is FQNNGV. The CDR3 is made up of 15 amino acids. Trimming cost V 0 bases and J 4 bases, with 11 bases left between them. As every portion of the isolated RNA was reverse transcribed, the sequencing read expressed TCRB transcripts. Here immunoSEQ multiplex PCR was the method, and the copy in TCRdb shows in-frame clones only, minus some. The sample records around 500,000 clones, around 30% being singletons. The sample taken for sequencing was naive CD4+ T cells from blood. The TCR was taken from a man between 18 and 29 years old in good health. The chain joins TRBV11-2 to TRBJ2-3, with D perhaps matching TRBD2 (5 bases). CDR3 sequence reads: CASSLDGLAPDTQYF. The CDR3 DNA reads as TGTGCCAGCAGCTTAGATGGCCTAGCCCCAGATACGCAGTATTTT.